This entry describes one TCR beta chain. Its antigen is still unknown. UMI-tagged 5'RACE template switching yielded the TCR beta cDNA. TCRdb reanalyzed the 5' RACE reads, giving one entry per CDR3 protein sequence and no DNA. The sample holds fewer than 400,000 distinct CDR3 sequences. The data were obtained in a study of T cells expressing NK-cell markers. Study-wide points: The CD3+CD56-NKG2C+ fraction of a handful of donors was also led by these clonotypes. Six or seven donors showed dominant NKG2C+ clonotypes comprising about 1.0-7.5% of their CD8+ T cells. Specificity for HCMV among expanded NKG2C+ T cell clones was not established.

The CDR3 consists of 15 residues. CDR1 is MRHNA, CDR2 SNTAGT, per germline. The rearrangement uses TRBV6-4 and TRBJ2-1; the TRBD2 assignment by TCRdb is unverifiable without DNA. Sequenced input: blood T cells: a sorted CD56 or NKG2C T cell subset, CD4+ or CD8+ T cells, or bulk PBMC T cells (not recorded which). The TCR was taken from a woman aged 45 to 65 in good health. This chain's CDR3 is CASSVRTSGRGEQFF.